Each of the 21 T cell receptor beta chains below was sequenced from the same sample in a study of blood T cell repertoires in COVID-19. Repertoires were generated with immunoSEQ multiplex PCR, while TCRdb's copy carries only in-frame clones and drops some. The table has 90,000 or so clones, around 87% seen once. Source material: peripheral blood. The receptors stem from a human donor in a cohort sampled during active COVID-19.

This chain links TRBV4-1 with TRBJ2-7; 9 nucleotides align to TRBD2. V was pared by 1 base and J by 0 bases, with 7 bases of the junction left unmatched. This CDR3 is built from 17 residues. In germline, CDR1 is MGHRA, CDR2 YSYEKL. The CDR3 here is CASSQVPSGASSYEQYF. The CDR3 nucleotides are TGCGCCAGCAGCCAAGTGCCTAGCGGGGCCAGCTCCTACGAGCAGTACTTC.

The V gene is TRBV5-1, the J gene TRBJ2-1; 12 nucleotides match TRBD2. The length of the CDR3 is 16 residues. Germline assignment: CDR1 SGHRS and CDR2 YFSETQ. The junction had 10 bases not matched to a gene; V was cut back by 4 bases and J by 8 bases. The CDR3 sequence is CASSPPSGGAGDEQFF. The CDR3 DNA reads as TGCGCCAGCAGCCCCCCTAGCGGGGGGGCGGGTGATGAGCAGTTCTTC.

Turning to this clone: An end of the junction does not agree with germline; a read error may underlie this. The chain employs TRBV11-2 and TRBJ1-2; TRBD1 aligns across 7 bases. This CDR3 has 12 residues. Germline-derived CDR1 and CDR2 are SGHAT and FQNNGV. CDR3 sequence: CASSQLLDRPFF. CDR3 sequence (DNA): TGTGCCAGCAGTCAACTCCTGGACAGGCCCTTCTTC.

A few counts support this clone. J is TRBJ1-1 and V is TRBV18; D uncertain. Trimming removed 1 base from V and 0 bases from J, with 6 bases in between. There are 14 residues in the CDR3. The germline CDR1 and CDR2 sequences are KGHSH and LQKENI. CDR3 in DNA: TGTGCCAGCTCACCACAAGAGTTGAACACTGAAGCTTTCTTT. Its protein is CASSPQELNTEAFF.

The CDR3 DNA is TGTGCCACCAGTGATTTTCCCCCTGGACAGGGAGCTTGGTATGGCTACACCTTC. This translates into CATSDFPPGQGAWYGYTF. The chain couples TRBV24-1 to TRBJ1-2; 8 bases are shared with TRBD1. Germline V CDR1 and CDR2: KGHDR, SFDVKD. The CDR3 loop spans 18 amino acids. V was pared by 1 base and J by 5 bases, with 14 bases of the junction left unmatched.

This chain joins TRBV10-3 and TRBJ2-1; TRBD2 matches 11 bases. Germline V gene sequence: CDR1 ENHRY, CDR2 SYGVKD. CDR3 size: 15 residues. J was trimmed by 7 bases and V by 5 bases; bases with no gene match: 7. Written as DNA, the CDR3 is TGTGCCATCAGTAATAGCGGGGGGGCCTGGAATGAGCAGTTCTTC. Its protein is CAISNSGGAWNEQFF.

For the CDR3, the DNA is TGTGCCAGCAGCCTGGCCGGAGGGTACCGGGACAGGGGAAACATTCAGTACTTC. Protein sequence: CASSLAGGYRDRGNIQYF. V is TRBV7-3 and J is TRBJ2-4; 10 nucleotides line up with TRBD1. CDR1 is SGHTA, CDR2 FQGTGA, per germline. The CDR3 has 18 residues. J lost 6 bases, V lost 5 bases, and 16 bases had no gene match.

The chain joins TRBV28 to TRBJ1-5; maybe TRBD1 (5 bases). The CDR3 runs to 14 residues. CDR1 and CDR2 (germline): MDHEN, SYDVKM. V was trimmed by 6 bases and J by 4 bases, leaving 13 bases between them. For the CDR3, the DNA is TGTGCCAGCAGGCAGGGTCCCCCGAATCAGCCCCAGCATTTT. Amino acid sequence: CASRQGPPNQPQHF.

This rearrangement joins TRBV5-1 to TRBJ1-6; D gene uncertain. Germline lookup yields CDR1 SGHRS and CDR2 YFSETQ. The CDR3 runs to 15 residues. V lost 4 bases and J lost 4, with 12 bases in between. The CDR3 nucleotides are TGCGCCAGCAGCCTTACTCAAATTTATAATTCACCCCTCCACTTT. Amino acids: CASSLTQIYNSPLHF. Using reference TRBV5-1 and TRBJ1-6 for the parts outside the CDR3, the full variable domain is KAGVTQTPRYLIKTRGQQVTLSCSPISGHRSVSWYQQTPGQGLQFLFEYFSETQRNKGNFPGRFSGRQFSNSRSEMNVSTLELGDSALYLCASSLTQIYNSPLHFGNGTRLTVT.

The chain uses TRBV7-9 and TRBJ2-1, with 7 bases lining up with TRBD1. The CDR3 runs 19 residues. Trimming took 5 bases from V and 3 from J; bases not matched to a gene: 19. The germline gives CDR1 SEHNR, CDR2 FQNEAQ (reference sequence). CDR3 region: CASSPSRKTGQSGYNEQFF. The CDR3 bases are TGTGCCAGCAGCCCGTCTAGAAAGACGGGACAGTCCGGCTACAATGAGCAGTTCTTC.

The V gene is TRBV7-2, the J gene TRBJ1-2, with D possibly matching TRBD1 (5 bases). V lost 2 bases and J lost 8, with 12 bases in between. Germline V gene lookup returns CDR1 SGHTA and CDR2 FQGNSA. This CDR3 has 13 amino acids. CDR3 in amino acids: CASSLRQGGGYTF. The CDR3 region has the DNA TGTGCCAGCAGCTTACGGCAGGGAGGGGGCTACACCTTC.

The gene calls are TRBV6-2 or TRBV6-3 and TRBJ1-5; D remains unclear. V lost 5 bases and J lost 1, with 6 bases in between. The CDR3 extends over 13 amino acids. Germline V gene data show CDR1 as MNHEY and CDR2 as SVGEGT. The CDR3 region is CASSPRSNQPQHF. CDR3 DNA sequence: TGTGCCAGCAGTCCCCGGAGCAATCAGCCCCAGCATTTT.

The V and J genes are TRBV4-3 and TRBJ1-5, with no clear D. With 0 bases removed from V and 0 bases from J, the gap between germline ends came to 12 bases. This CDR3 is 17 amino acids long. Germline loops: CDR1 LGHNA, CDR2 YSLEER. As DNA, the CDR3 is TGCGCCAGCAGCCAAGATTATCGGGGAGGTAGCAATCAGCCCCAGCATTTT. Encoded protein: CASSQDYRGGSNQPQHF.

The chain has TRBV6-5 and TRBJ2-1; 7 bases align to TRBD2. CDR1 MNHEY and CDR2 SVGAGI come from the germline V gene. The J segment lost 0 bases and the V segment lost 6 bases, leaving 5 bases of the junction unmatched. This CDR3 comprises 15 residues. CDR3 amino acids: CASRLARSSYNEQFF. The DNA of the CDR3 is TGTGCCAGCAGACTAGCGAGGAGCTCCTACAATGAGCAGTTCTTC.

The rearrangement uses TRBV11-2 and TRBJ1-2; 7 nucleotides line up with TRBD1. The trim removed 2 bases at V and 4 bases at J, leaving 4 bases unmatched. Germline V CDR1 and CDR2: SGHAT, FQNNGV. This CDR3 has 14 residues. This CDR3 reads CASSLRDSSYGYTF. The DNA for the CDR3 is TGTGCCAGCAGCTTAAGGGACAGTAGCTATGGCTACACCTTC. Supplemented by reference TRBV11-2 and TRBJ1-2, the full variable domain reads EAGVAQSPRYKIIEKRQSVAFWCNPISGHATLYWYQQILGQGPKLLIQFQNNGVVDDSQLPKDRFSAERLKGVDSTLKIQPAKLEDSAVYLCASSLRDSSYGYTFGSGTRLTVV.

CDR3 protein: CASSQFRTGELFF. For the CDR3, the DNA is TGTGCCAGCAGCCAGTTCCGCACCGGGGAGCTGTTTTTT. The chain employs TRBV14 and TRBJ2-2; D uncertain. Germline CDR1 is SGHDN and CDR2 is FVKESK. The length of the CDR3 is 13 residues. The V end was cut by 3 bases, the J end by 4 bases, with 6 bases between.

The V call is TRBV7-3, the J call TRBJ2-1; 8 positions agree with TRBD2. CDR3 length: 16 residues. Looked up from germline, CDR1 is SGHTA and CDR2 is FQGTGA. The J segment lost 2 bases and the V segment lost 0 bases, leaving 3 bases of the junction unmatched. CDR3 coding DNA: TGTGCCAGCAGCTTAACGTCCGGGGGGGCCTACAATGAGCAGTTCTTC. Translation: CASSLTSGGAYNEQFF.

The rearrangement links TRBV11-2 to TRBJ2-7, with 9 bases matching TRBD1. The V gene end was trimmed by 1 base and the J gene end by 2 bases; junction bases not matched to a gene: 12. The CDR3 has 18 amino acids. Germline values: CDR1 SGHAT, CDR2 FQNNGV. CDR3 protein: CASSLAGTGMFKAYEQYF. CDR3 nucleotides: TGTGCCAGCAGCTTAGCTGGGACAGGGATGTTTAAGGCCTACGAGCAGTACTTC.

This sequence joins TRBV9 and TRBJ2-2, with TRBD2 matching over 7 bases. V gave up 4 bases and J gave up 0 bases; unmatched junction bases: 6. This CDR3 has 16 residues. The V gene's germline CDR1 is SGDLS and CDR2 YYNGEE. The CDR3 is CASSQSGASNTGELFF. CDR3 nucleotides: TGTGCCAGCAGCCAGAGCGGGGCCTCGAACACCGGGGAGCTGTTTTTT.

CDR3 DNA sequence: TGTGCCAGCGGTAGGGACTCAATGGGTGAGCAGTTCTTC. Protein sequence: CASGRDSMGEQFF. The J gene is TRBJ2-1, the V gene TRBV2, with D perhaps TRBD2 (6 bases). Germline V gene data show CDR1 as SNHLY and CDR2 as FYNNEI. The CDR3 contains 13 residues. The ends were cut back, 8 bases at V and 9 bases at J, with 17 bases in the middle.

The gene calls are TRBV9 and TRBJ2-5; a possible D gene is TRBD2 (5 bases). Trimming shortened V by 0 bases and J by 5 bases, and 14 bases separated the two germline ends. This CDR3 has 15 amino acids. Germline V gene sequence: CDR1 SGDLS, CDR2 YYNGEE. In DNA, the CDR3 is TGTGCCAGCAGCGTAGGACTACGAACTACGGAGACCCAGTACTTC. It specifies CASSVGLRTTETQYF.